In its sample, the clone carrying this TCR beta chain was seen many times. The antigen remains undetermined. These data belong to a study of T cells in Graves' hyperthyroidism and ophthalmopathy. Regarding the study as a whole: Most thyroid clonotypes that were expanded above 0.001 also turned up in blood.

Uncontrolled infections, other autoimmune diseases, pregnancy or lactation led to exclusion of patients. Diagnoses were established using clinical symptoms, serum thyroxine and TRAb, thyroid ultrasound and orbital computed tomography. The authors took PBMCs from roughly 9.5 ml fresh peripheral blood. Deletions cut 0 bases from V and 1 base from J, with 10 bases between. CDR3 size: 15 residues. Germline V gene lookup returns CDR1 SGHAT and CDR2 FQNNGV. RNA transcripts gave rise to amplified TCR beta CDR3 regions. The HTBI set primed first-round TCR CDR3 RT-PCR. MiXCR, run by TCRdb on the multiplex PCR reads, gives a single entry per CDR3 protein. The sample holds about 400,000 distinct CDR3 sequences, over 12% seen once.

The specimen sequenced was blood. The receptor comes from a man aged 50-60 years with Graves' ophthalmopathy. The J gene is TRBJ2-7, the V gene TRBV11-2; D uncertain. The CDR3 nucleotides are TGTGCCAGCAGCTTAGAAAGGGTGGGGTCCTACGAGCAGTACTTC. Protein product: CASSLERVGSYEQYF.